This T cell receptor (beta chain) was found in a study of blood T cell repertoires in COVID-19. Across the study: Both acute and convalescent COVID-19 samples were obtained from the United States, Italy and Spain.

Produced via immunoSEQ multiplex PCR; TCRdb's table is partial and in-frame only. The table includes 110,000 or so clones, approximately 85% detected once. CDR1 SQVTM and CDR2 ANQGSEA come from the germline V gene. V lost 2 bases, J lost 6 bases, and 6 bases stayed unmatched. This CDR3 comprises 13 residues. The Seattle patients joined while their infection was active and were tracked longitudinally afterward. This chain joins TRBV29-1 and TRBJ1-2, with TRBD1 matching 7 bases. The source is a woman in her fifties or sixties with COVID-19, enrolled during active disease. Sample: peripheral blood. DNA for the CDR3: TGCAGCGTTGAATTTCAGGGGGGAGATGGCTACACCTTC. This translates into CSVEFQGGDGYTF.